The 21 T cell receptor beta chains listed next were all sequenced from one sample in a study of T cells after yellow fever vaccination. TCRdb recomputed calls from the 5' RACE reads with MiXCR, one row per CDR3 protein. Here the sample spans about 110,000 distinct CDR3 sequences, 6.5% to 9% being singletons. The material was CD8+ T cells sorted from PBMCs, obtained 45 days after the yellow fever booster vaccination. The source is a man aged 25 to 40 who received the YFV17D yellow fever vaccine.

This clonotype was recorded many times. The genes are TRBV6-1 and TRBJ1-5; TRBD1 agrees at 8 bases. The germline V gene has CDR1 MNHNS and CDR2 SASEGT. This CDR3 comprises 17 residues. V lost 2 bases to trimming and J lost 5 bases; unmatched junction nucleotides: 11. The chain's CDR3 is CASSERATTGGDQPQHF. As DNA, the CDR3 is TGTGCCAGCAGTGAAAGGGCCACTACAGGGGGAGATCAGCCCCAGCATTTT.

There are many counts of this clonotype. The V call is TRBV24-1, the J call TRBJ2-2; D remains unclear. V was trimmed by 0 bases and J by 1 base, leaving 5 bases between them. The CDR3 loop spans 15 amino acids. The germline V gene encodes CDR1 KGHDR and CDR2 SFDVKD. Here the CDR3 DNA reads TGTGCCACCAGTGATTTGCGTTTGAACACCGGGGAGCTGTTTTTT. It codes for CATSDLRLNTGELFF.

This clonotype has at least ten counts. The gene calls are TRBV29-1 and TRBJ2-7, with D perhaps TRBD1 or TRBD2 (5 bases each). V lost 1 base and J lost 2, with 12 bases in between. The CDR3 is 14 amino acids. Germline V CDR1 and CDR2: SQVTM, ANQGSEA. CDR3 region: CSVEAGTEAYEQYF. Written as DNA, the CDR3 is TGCAGCGTTGAAGCCGGGACGGAAGCCTACGAGCAGTACTTC.

Ten or more counts support this clonotype. The rearrangement links TRBV20-1 to TRBJ1-1; no firm D call. Trimming removed 5 bases from V and 2 bases from J, with 12 bases in between. Looked up from germline, CDR1 is DFQATT and CDR2 is SNEGSKA (reference sequence). The CDR3 runs to 13 residues. The CDR3 coding sequence is TGCAGTGCTCCGCGGCAGACAAACACTGAAGCTTTCTTT. Its translation is CSAPRQTNTEAFF.

This clonotype turned up a few times. The chain links TRBV5-1 to TRBJ2-1; 7 bases align to TRBD2. Trimming at V came to 0 bases and at J to 7 bases, leaving 4 bases not matched to a gene. CDR3 size: 14 residues. In germline, CDR1 is SGHRS, CDR2 YFSETQ. The CDR3 is CASSLGEGSNEQFF. CDR3 in DNA: TGCGCCAGCAGCTTGGGGGAGGGCTCAAATGAGCAGTTCTTC.

This clonotype came up many times. This chain connects TRBV5-1 to TRBJ2-7; no firm D call. The CDR3 contains 14 residues. Trimming shortened V by 4 bases and J by 3 bases, and 14 bases separated the two germline ends. CDR1 is SGHRS and CDR2 is YFSETQ in the germline V gene. CDR3 sequence: CASSPGRALYEQYF. CDR3 DNA: TGCGCCAGCAGCCCGGGTAGGGCTCTCTACGAGCAGTACTTC.

This clonotype was seen ten or more times. V and J are TRBV2 and TRBJ2-1, with D tentatively TRBD2 (6 bases). Germline V gene sequence: CDR1 SNHLY, CDR2 FYNNEI. CDR3 length equals 14 residues. Trimming took 3 bases from V and 9 from J, leaving 15 bases between them. CDR3 residues: CASSDGAAGGEQFF. CDR3 nucleotide sequence: TGTGCCAGCAGTGATGGAGCGGCCGGGGGTGAGCAGTTCTTC.

This clonotype was detected a few times. The chain links TRBV28 to TRBJ2-2; D remains ambiguous. The V end lost 10 bases, the J end lost 0 bases, and 21 bases lay between the germline ends. CDR1 MDHEN and CDR2 SYDVKM come from the germline V gene. The CDR3 covers 17 residues. The CDR3 here is CATRGFSSSTNTGELFF. CDR3 bases: TGTGCCACCCGCGGTTTTAGCTCCTCTACGAACACCGGGGAGCTGTTTTTT.

This clonotype came up many times. The rearrangement links TRBV27 to TRBJ2-7, with 9 bases lining up with TRBD2. Unmatched junction bases numbered 11, after V lost 4 bases and J lost 4 bases. CDR1 and CDR2 (germline): MNHEY, SMNVEV (reference sequence). This CDR3 region has 16 residues. CDR3 in amino acids: CASSSSSGTKLYEQYF. For the CDR3, the DNA is TGTGCCAGCAGTTCTTCTAGCGGGACGAAACTTTACGAGCAGTACTTC.

There are many counts of this clonotype. The chain joins TRBV10-1 to TRBJ1-1, with a weak D call TRBD1 (5 bases). The CDR3 runs to 12 residues. The ends were cut back, 4 bases at V and 3 bases at J, with 6 bases in the middle. The germline gives CDR1 WNHNN, CDR2 SYGVQD (reference sequence). CDR3 amino acids: CASSGDYTEAFF. The DNA of the CDR3 is TGCGCCAGCAGTGGGGACTACACTGAAGCTTTCTTT.

This clonotype was seen ten or more times. This chain joins TRBV9 and TRBJ2-7, with 7 bases aligning to TRBD1. The V gene end was trimmed by 4 bases and the J gene end by 5 bases; junction bases not matched to a gene: 12. This CDR3 has 15 residues. Germline V gives CDR1 SGDLS, CDR2 YYNGEE. Here the CDR3 reads CASSPYDRDIDEQYF. The DNA for the CDR3 is TGTGCCAGCAGCCCTTACGACAGGGATATCGACGAGCAGTACTTC.

The table lists this clonotype with many counts. The chain is built from TRBV6-5 and TRBJ2-3, with 12 bases aligning to TRBD2. This CDR3 comprises 16 residues. From germline, CDR1 is MNHEY and CDR2 SVGAGI. The J segment lost 6 bases and the V segment lost 4 bases, leaving 8 bases of the junction unmatched. CDR3 nucleotide sequence: TGTGCCAGCAGTTCATCCGGGACTAGCGGGCGGGATACGCAGTATTTT. This codes for CASSSSGTSGRDTQYF.

This rearrangement joins TRBV5-1 to TRBJ2-7; D is uncertain. Trimming removed 0 bases at V and 2 bases at J, with 9 bases between. The CDR3 is 14 amino acids. Per the germline V gene, CDR1 is SGHRS and CDR2 is YFSETQ. CDR3 bases: TGCGCCAGCAGCTTGGAGGCCGTTACCTACGAGCAGTACTTC. Protein: CASSLEAVTYEQYF.

Worth noting for this clonotype: A much larger clone is a single base away; this may be a read error. The CDR3 does not end in the conserved phenylalanine or tryptophan, so this is likely a read error. The chain carries TRBV11-1 and TRBJ2-3; TRBD2 aligns across 8 bases. The CDR3 runs to 18 residues. Germline CDR1 SGHAT, CDR2 FQDESV (reference sequence). After removal of 5 bases from V and 3 bases from J, the junction contained 16 bases not matched to a gene. DNA for the CDR3: TGTGCCAGCAGCCCGGACAGCCTCGGAGCTAGCGGGACAGATACGCAGTATTTA. Protein sequence: CASSPDSLGASGTDTQYL.

As for this clonotype: Just one base apart from a much larger clone, this may be a read error. The chain is built from TRBV11-2 and TRBJ2-1, with 7 bases fitting TRBD1. Germline V gene sequence: CDR1 SGHAT, CDR2 FQNNGV. V was clipped by 1 base and J by 7 bases; unmatched bases: 13. This CDR3 comprises 17 residues. The DNA for the CDR3 is TGTGCCAGCAGCTTAGCCGACAGGGAAACACTGCGGAATGAGCAGTTCTTC. Translating it yields CASSLADRETLRNEQFF.

This clonotype came up a few times. The chain has TRBV14 and TRBJ1-1; D not resolved. This CDR3 has 14 residues. V was cut by 2 bases and J by 8 bases, with 15 bases left in between. Germline assignment: CDR1 SGHDN and CDR2 FVKESK. CDR3 coding DNA: TGTGCCAGCAGCCAATTTACGGCCCGTCCGGAAGCTTTCTTT. It is translated as CASSQFTARPEAFF.

This clonotype appeared many times. The V call is TRBV12-3 or TRBV12-4, the J call TRBJ2-4; D is possibly TRBD2 (6 bases). V lost 1 base, J lost 0 bases, and 7 bases lay in between. CDR3 length: 15 amino acids. CDR3 amino acids: CASSLEGGAKNIQYF. DNA for the CDR3: TGTGCCAGCAGTTTAGAGGGAGGAGCCAAAAACATTCAGTACTTC.

This clonotype appeared many times. V gene TRBV29-1 combines with J gene TRBJ2-7, with 7 bases matching TRBD1. Germline V gene sequence: CDR1 SQVTM, CDR2 ANQGSEA. This CDR3 region has 14 residues. V trimming: 7 bases; J trimming: 2 bases; junction bases outside the gene matches: 11. The CDR3 coding sequence is TGCAGCGCCTGCACCGGGACAGATCCCTACGAGCAGTACTTC. Protein sequence: CSACTGTDPYEQYF.

To note about this clonotype: A read error is possible here, since a much larger clone lies one base away. This chain connects TRBV7-9 to TRBJ2-7; 8 bases fit TRBD2. The trim removed 4 bases at V and 5 bases at J, leaving 1 base unmatched. The germline gives CDR1 SEHNR, CDR2 FQNEAQ (reference sequence). The CDR3 is made up of 12 amino acids. CDR3 loop: CASSSGGDEQYF. The CDR3 DNA follows: TGTGCCAGCAGCTCGGGAGGGGACGAGCAGTACTTC.

This clonotype was recorded at least ten times. The gene calls are TRBV5-1 and TRBJ2-1; 8 positions agree with TRBD2. V gave up 6 bases and J gave up 7 bases; unmatched junction bases: 12. CDR1 SGHRS and CDR2 YFSETQ come from the germline V gene. This CDR3 spans 15 amino acids. The CDR3 bases are TGCGCCAGCATCTCATCCAGCGGGGGCGGGAATGAGCAGTTCTTC. It translates to CASISSSGGGNEQFF.

This clonotype was detected ten times or more. The V and J genes are TRBV20-1 and TRBJ2-7; D unclear. V was pared by 2 bases and J by 0 bases, with 8 bases between. The CDR3 has 13 residues. Germline V gene data show CDR1 as DFQATT and CDR2 as SNEGSKA (reference sequence). The CDR3 loop is CSARSRNSYEQYF. The CDR3 DNA follows: TGCAGTGCTAGATCCCGCAACTCCTACGAGCAGTACTTC.